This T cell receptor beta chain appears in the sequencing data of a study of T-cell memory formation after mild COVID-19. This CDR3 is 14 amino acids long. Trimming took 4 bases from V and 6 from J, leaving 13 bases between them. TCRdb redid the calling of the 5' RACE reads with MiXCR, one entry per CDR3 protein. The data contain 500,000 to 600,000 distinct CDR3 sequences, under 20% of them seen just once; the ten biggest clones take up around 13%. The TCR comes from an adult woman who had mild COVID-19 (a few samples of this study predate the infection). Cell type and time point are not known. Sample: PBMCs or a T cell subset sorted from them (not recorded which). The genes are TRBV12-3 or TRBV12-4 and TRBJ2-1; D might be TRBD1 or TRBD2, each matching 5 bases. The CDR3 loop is CASSWTIRGNEQFF. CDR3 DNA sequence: TGTGCCAGCAGTTGGACAATTCGGGGCAATGAGCAGTTCTTC.